This is a list of T cell receptor beta chains from one sample in a study of blood T cells in healthy people across ages. TCRdb recomputed calls from the 5' RACE reads with MiXCR, one row per CDR3 protein. The data hold over 950,000 distinct CDR3 sequences, with more than 30% observed a single time. The material sequenced was blood. These receptors all stem from a man between 18 and 29 years old in good health. CDR3s leave out the opening cysteine and the closing phenylalanine or tryptophan.

J: TRBJ2-4
V: TRBV7-9
CDR3: ASSSPTGSPSSKNIQY

J: TRBJ2-1
V: TRBV20-1
CDR3: SATGGGEQF

J: TRBJ1-4
V: TRBV13
CDR3: ASSLRGSTSEKLF

J: TRBJ2-6
V: TRBV12-3/TRBV12-4
CDR3: AIRQGLSGANVLT

J: TRBJ2-4
V: TRBV13
CDR3: ASSRSGTEAKNIQY

J: TRBJ2-1
V: TRBV5-6
CDR3: VSSYGSSNEQF

J: TRBJ1-5
V: TRBV27
CDR3: ATKSEGQPQH

J: TRBJ1-2
V: TRBV7-9
CDR3: ASSSFTLQGAIYGYT

J: TRBJ2-3
V: TRBV2
CDR3: ASTGQGPDTQY

J: TRBJ2-3
V: TRBV11-3
CDR3: ASSEAGTGGLKDTQY

J: TRBJ2-1
V: TRBV20-1
CDR3: SARGRTGGSNNEQF

J: TRBJ2-3
V: TRBV7-2
CDR3: ASSFGFSSTDTQY

J: .
V: TRBV10-3
CDR3: AIPPGSSYEQY

J: TRBJ2-2
V: TRBV10-3
CDR3: AIRGTLNTGELF

J: TRBJ2-7
V: TRBV6-5
CDR3: ASSYSSWGYEQY

J: TRBJ1-4
V: TRBV29-1
CDR3: SGRMYEKLF

J: TRBJ2-4
V: TRBV7-9
CDR3: ASSSQGTGGAKNIQY

J: TRBJ2-4
V: TRBV5-1
CDR3: ASSLESGHLTPLAKNIQY

J: TRBJ2-5
V: TRBV11-2
CDR3: ASSFGSPGETQY

J: TRBJ2-2
V: TRBV5-1
CDR3: ASTTRGGTGELF

J: TRBJ1-2
V: TRBV6-1
CDR3: ASKARAPHGYT

J: TRBJ1-2
V: TRBV12-3/TRBV12-4
CDR3: ASSLRERVDYGYT

J: TRBJ1-6
V: TRBV3-1
CDR3: ASSQVESGPLH